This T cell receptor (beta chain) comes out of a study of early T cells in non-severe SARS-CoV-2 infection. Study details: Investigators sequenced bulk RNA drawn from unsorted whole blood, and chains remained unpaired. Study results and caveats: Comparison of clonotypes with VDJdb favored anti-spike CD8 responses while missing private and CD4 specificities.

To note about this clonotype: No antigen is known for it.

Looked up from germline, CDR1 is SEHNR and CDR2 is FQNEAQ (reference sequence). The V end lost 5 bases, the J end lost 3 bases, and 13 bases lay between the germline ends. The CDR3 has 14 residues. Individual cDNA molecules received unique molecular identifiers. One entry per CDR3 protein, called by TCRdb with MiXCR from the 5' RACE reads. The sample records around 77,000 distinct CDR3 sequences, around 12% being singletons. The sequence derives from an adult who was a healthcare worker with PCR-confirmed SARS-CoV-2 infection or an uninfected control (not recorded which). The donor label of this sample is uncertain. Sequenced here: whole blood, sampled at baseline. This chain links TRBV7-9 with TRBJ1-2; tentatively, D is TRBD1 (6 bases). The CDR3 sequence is CASSMQGKDYGYTF. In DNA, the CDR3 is TGTGCCAGCAGCATGCAGGGGAAGGACTATGGCTACACCTTC. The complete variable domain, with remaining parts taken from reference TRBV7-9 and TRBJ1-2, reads DTGVSQNPRHKITKRGQNVTFRCDPISEHNRLYWYRQTLGQGPEFLTYFQNEAQLEKSRLLSDRFSAERPKGSFSTLEIQRTEQGDSAMYLCASSMQGKDYGYTFGSGTRLTVV.